This T cell receptor beta chain was recorded in a study of cytomegalovirus exposure and HLA in healthy donors. Study-wide results and caveats: When analyzed later, the rates of TCR association showed variation by HLA locus, with DRB1 the most and HLA-C the fewest. Later analysis identified a missense DCLRE1C variant that was linked to TCR beta V- and J-gene trimming.

PCR involved 60 Vbeta and 13 Jbeta primers. As originally analysed: There were 70 million to 95 million unique TCR beta chains by a later count, and around 10 million of them were shared. Assay: immunoSEQ multiplex PCR; the TCRdb copy retains only in-frame clones and omits some. The V and J calls and clone size are taken from that table; D and trimming were inferred from the DNA. The sample includes about 120,000 clones, around 83% of them seen just once. Per the germline V gene, CDR1 is SGHNT and CDR2 is YYREEE (reference sequence). V gave up 0 bases and J gave up 9 bases, with 21 bases separating them. The CDR3 is 16 residues long. Regarding this clone: The antigen remains unidentified.

The specimen was PBMCs. This clonotype was sampled from a man aged 25 to 45 in good health and CMV-seropositive. The chain employs TRBV5-4 and TRBJ1-1, with D perhaps matching TRBD1 (6 bases). The CDR3 DNA is TGTGCCAGCAGCTTGGCTGGAGGGGGGGCCCGTTATAAAGCTTTCTTT. This gives the protein CASSLAGGGARYKAFF. Full variable domain (missing parts from reference TRBV5-4 and TRBJ1-1): ETGVTQSPTHLIKTRGQQVTLRCSSQSGHNTVSWYQQALGQGPQFIFQYYREEENGRGNFPPRFSGLQFPNYSSELNVNALELDDSALYLCASSLAGGGARYKAFFGQGTRLTVV.